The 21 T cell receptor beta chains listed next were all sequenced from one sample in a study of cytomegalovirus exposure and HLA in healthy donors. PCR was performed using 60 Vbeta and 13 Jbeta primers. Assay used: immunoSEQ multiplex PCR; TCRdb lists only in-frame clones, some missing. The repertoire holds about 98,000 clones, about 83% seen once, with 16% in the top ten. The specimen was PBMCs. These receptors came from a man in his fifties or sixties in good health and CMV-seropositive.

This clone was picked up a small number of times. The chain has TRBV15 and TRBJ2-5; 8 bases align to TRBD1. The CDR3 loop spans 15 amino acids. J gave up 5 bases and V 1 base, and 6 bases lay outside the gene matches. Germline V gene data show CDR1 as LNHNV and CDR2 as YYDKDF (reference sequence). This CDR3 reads CATSRATGGMETQYF. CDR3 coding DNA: TGTGCCACCAGCAGAGCTACAGGGGGTATGGAGACCCAGTACTTC.

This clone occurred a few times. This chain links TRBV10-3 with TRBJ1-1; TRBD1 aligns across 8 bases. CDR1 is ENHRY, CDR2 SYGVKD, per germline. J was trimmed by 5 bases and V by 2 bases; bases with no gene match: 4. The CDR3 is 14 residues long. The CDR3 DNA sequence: TGTGCCATCAGTGAGGGACAGGGTGCAACTGAAGCTTTCTTT. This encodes CAISEGQGATEAFF.

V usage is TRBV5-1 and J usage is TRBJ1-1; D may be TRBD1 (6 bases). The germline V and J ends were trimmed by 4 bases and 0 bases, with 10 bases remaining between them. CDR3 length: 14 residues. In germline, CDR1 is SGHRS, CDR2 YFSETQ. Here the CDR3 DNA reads TGCGCCAGCAGCCCGGGACAAATGAACACTGAAGCTTTCTTT. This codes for CASSPGQMNTEAFF.

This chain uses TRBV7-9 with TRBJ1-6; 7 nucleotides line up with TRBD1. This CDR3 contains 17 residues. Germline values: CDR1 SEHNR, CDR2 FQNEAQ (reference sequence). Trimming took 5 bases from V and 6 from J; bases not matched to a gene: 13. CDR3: CASSRTTTGTVNSPLHF. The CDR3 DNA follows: TGTGCCAGCAGCCGCACCACCACCGGGACAGTTAATTCACCCCTCCACTTT.

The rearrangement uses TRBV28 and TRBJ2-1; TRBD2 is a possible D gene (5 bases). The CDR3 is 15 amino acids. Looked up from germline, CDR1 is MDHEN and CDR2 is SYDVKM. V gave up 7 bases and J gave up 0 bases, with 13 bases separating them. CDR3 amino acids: CASTWTPSSYNEQFF. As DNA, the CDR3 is TGTGCCAGCACATGGACTCCCAGCTCCTACAATGAGCAGTTCTTC.

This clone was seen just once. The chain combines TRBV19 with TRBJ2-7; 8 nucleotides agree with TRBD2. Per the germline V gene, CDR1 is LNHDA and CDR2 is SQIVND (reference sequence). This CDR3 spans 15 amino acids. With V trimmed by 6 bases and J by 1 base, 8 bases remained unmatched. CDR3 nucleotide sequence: TGTGCCAGTAGAACGAACCGGGGGGGATCCTACGAGCAGTACTTC. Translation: CASRTNRGGSYEQYF.

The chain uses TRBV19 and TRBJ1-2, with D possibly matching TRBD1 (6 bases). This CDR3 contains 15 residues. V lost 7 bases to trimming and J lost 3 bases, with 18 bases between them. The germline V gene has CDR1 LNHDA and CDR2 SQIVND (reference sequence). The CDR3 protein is CASMFVGGVDYGYTF. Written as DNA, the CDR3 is TGTGCCAGTATGTTCGTAGGGGGGGTCGACTATGGCTACACCTTC.

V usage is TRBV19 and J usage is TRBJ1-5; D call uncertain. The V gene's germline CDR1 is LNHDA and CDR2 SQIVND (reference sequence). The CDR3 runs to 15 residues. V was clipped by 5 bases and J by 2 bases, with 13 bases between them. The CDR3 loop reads CASSPSGRGNQPQHF. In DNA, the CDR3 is TGTGCCAGTAGTCCAAGTGGGAGGGGCAATCAGCCCCAGCATTTT.

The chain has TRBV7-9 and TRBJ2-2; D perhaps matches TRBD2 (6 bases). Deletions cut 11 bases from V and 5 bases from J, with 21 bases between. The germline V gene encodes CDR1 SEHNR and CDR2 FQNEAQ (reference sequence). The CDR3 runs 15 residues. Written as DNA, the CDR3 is TGTGCCGGCCCCCCCACTAGCACAGAAACCGGGGAGCTGTTTTTT. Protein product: CAGPPTSTETGELFF. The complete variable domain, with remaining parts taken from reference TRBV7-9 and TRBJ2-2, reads DTGVSQNPRHKITKRGQNVTFRCDPISEHNRLYWYRQTLGQGPEFLTYFQNEAQLEKSRLLSDRFSAERPKGSFSTLEIQRTEQGDSAMYLCAGPPTSTETGELFFGEGSRLTVL.

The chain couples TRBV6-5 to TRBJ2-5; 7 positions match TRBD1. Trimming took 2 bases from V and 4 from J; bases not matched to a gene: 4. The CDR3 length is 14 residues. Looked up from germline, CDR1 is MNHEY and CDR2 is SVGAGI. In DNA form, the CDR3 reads TGTGCCAGCAGTTACAGGGGGCTTGGAGAGACCCAGTACTTC. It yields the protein CASSYRGLGETQYF.

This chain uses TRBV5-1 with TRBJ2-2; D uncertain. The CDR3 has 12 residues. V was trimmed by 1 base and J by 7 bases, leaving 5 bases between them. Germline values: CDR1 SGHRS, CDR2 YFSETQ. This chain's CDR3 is CASSLQYGELFF. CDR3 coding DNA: TGCGCCAGCAGCTTGCAGTACGGGGAGCTGTTTTTT.

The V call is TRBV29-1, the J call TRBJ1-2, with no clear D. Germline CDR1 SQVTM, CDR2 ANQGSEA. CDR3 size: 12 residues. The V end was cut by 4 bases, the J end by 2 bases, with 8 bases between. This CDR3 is CSVGGENYGYTF. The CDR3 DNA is TGCAGCGTTGGCGGGGAGAACTATGGCTACACCTTC.

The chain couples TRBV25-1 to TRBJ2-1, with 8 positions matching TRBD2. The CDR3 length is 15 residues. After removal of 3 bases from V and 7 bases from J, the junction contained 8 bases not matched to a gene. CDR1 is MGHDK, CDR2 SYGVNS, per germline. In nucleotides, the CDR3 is TGTGCCAGCAGTGATCCGGGACTAGGGTTAAATGAGCAGTTCTTC. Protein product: CASSDPGLGLNEQFF.

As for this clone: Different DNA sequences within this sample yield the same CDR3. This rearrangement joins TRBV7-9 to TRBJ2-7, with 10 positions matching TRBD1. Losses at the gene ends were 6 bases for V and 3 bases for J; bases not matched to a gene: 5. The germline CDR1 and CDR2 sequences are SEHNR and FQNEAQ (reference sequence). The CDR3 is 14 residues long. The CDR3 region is CASSPRDRGYEQYF. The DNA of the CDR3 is TGTGCCAGCAGTCCTCGGGACAGGGGCTACGAGCAGTACTTC.

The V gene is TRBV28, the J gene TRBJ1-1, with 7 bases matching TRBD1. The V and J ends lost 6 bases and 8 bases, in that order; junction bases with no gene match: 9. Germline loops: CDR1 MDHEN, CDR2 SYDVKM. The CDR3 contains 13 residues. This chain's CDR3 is CASRASTGREAFF. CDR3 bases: TGTGCCAGCAGGGCTTCGACAGGGCGAGAAGCTTTCTTT.

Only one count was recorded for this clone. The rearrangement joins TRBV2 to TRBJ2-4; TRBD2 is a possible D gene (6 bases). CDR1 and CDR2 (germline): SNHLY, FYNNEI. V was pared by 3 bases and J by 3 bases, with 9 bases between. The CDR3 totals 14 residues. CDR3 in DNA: TGTGCCAGCAGTGACTGGGGGGTCAAAAACATTCAGTACTTC. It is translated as CASSDWGVKNIQYF.

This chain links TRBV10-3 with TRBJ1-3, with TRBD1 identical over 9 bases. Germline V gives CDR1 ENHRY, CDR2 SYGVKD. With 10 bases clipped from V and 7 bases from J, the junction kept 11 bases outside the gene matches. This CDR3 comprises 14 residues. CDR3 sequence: CATPTGGSGNTIYF. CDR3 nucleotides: TGTGCCACGCCAACAGGGGGCTCCGGGAACACCATATATTTT.

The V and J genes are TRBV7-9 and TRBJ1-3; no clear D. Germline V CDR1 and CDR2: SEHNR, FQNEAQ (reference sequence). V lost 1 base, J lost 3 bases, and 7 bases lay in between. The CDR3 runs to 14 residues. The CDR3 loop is CASSLDPGGNTIYF. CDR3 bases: TGTGCCAGCAGCTTAGATCCGGGTGGAAACACCATATATTTT. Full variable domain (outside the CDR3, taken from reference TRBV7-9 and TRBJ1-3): DTGVSQNPRHKITKRGQNVTFRCDPISEHNRLYWYRQTLGQGPEFLTYFQNEAQLEKSRLLSDRFSAERPKGSFSTLEIQRTEQGDSAMYLCASSLDPGGNTIYFGEGSWLTVV.

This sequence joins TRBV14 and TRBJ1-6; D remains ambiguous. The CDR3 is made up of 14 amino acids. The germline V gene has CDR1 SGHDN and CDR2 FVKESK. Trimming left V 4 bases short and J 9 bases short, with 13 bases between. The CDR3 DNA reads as TGTGCCAGCAGCCTTCGGGTGGGGAGTTCACCCCTCCACTTT. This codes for CASSLRVGSSPLHF.

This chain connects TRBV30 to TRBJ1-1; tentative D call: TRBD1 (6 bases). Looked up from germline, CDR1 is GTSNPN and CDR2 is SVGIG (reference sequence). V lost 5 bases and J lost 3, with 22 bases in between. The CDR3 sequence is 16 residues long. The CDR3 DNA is TGTGCCTGGTGGTGGGGGGGCTCCGGGGGACACACTGAAGCTTTCTTT. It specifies CAWWWGGSGGHTEAFF.

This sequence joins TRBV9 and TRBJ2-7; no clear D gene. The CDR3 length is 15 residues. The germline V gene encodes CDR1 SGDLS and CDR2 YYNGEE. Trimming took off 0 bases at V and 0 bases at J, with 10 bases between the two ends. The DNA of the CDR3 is TGTGCCAGCAGCGTAGGCCCGGTTAGCTCCTACGAGCAGTACTTC. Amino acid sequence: CASSVGPVSSYEQYF.